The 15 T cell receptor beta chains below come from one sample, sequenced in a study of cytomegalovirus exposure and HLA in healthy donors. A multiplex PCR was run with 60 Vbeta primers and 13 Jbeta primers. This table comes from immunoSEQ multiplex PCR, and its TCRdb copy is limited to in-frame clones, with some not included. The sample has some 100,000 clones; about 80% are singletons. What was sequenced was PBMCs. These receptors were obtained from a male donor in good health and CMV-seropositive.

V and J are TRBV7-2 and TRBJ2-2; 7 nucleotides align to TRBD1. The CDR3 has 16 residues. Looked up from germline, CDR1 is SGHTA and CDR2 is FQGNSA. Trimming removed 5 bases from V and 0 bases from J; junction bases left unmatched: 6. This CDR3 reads CASSLTGSANTGELFF. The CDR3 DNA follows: TGTGCCAGCAGCCTGACAGGGTCCGCGAACACCGGGGAGCTGTTTTTT.

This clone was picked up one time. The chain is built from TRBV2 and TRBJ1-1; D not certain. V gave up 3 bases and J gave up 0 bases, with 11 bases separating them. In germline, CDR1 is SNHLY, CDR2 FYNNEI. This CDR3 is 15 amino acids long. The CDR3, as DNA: TGTGCCAGCAGTGATGTGGCGGCAATGAACACTGAAGCTTTCTTT. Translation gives CASSDVAAMNTEAFF.

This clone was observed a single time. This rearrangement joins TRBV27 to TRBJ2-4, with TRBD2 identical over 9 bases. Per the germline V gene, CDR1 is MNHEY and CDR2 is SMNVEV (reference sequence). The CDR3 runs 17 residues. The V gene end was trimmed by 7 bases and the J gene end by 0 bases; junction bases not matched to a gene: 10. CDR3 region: CASKDLAGPIAKNIQYF. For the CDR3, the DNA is TGTGCCAGCAAGGACCTAGCGGGGCCCATAGCCAAAAACATTCAGTACTTC.

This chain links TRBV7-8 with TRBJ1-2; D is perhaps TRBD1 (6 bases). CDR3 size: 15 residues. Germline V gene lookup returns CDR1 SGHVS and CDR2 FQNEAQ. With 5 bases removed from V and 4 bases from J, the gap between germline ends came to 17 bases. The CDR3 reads CASSLNRVIGYGYTF. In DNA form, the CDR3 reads TGTGCCAGCAGCCTCAACAGGGTCATCGGCTATGGCTACACCTTC.

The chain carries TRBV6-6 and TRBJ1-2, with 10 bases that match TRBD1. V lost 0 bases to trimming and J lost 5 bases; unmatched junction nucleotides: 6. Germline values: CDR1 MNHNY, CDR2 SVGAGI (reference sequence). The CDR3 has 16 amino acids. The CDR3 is CASSYSGTGEEYGYTF. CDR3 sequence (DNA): TGTGCCAGCAGTTACTCGGGGACAGGGGAAGAATATGGCTACACCTTC.

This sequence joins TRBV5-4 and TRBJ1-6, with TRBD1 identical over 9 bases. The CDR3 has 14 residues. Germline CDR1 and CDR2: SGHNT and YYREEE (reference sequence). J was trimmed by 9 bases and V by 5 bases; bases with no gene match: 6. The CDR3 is CASRGQGFSSPLHF. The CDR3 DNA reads TGTGCCAGCAGGGGACAGGGTTTTAGTTCACCCCTCCACTTT.

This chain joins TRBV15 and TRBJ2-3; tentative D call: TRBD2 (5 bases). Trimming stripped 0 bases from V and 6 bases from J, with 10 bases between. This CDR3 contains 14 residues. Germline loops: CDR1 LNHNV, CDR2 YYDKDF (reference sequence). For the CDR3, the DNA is TGTGCCACCAGCAGAGAGCCGGGGAGCGATACGCAGTATTTT. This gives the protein CATSREPGSDTQYF. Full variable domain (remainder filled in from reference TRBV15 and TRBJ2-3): DAMVIQNPRYQVTQFGKPVTLSCSQTLNHNVMYWYQQKSSQAPKLLFHYYDKDFNNEADTPDNFQSRRPNTSFCFLDIRSPGLGDTAMYLCATSREPGSDTQYFGPGTRLTVL.

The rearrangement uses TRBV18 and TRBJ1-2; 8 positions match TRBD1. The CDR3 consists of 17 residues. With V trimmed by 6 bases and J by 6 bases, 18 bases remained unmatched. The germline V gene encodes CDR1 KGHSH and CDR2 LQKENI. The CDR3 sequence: CASSPTIGQGVGNGYTF. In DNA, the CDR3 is TGTGCCAGCTCGCCTACAATCGGACAGGGAGTGGGAAATGGCTACACCTTC. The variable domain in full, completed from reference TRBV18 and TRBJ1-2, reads NAGVMQNPRHLVRRRGQEARLRCSPMKGHSHVYWYRQLPEEGLKFMVYLQKENIIDESGMPKERFSAEFPKEGPSILRIQQVVRGDSAAYFCASSPTIGQGVGNGYTFGSGTRLTVV.

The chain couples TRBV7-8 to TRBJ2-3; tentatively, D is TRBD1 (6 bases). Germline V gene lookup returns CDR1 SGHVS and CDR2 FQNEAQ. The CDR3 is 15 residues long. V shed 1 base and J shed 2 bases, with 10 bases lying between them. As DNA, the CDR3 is TGTGCCAGCAGCTTAGATGAGGGGGACACAGATACGCAGTATTTT. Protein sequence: CASSLDEGDTDTQYF.

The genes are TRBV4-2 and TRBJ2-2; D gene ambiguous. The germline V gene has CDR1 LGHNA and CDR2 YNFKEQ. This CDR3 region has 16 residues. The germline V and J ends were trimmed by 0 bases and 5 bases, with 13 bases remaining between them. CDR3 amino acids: CASSQDRQVRTGELFF. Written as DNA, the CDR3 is TGTGCCAGCAGCCAAGATCGCCAGGTCAGAACCGGGGAGCTGTTTTTT.

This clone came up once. CDR3 loop: CASSSKGDRRRGNTQYF. The DNA for the CDR3 is TGTGCCAGCAGCTCAAAGGGGGACCGTAGACGCGGAAATACGCAGTATTTT. The genes are TRBV7-3 and TRBJ2-3; D is possibly TRBD1 (6 bases). This CDR3 is built from 17 residues. Germline V gene lookup returns CDR1 SGHTA and CDR2 FQGTGA. Trimming took off 4 bases at V and 7 bases at J, with 24 bases between the two ends.

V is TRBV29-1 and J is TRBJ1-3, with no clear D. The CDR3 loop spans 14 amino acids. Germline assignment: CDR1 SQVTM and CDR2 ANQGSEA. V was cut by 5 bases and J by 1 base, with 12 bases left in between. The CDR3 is CSVLRSRSGNTIYF. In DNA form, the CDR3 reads TGCAGCGTTCTAAGAAGCCGATCTGGAAACACCATATATTTT.

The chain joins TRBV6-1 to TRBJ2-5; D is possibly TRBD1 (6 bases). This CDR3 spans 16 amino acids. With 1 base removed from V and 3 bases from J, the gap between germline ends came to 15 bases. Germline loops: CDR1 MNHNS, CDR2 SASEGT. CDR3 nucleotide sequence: TGTGCCAGCAGTGAAGTATTGCGACAGGAGGAAGAGACCCAGTACTTC. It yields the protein CASSEVLRQEEETQYF.

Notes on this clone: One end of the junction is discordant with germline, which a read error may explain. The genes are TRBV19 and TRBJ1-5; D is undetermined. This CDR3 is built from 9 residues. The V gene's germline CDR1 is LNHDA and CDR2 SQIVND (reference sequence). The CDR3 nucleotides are TGTGCCAGTAGTAGAGCAGGCCTTTTT. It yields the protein CASSRAGLF.

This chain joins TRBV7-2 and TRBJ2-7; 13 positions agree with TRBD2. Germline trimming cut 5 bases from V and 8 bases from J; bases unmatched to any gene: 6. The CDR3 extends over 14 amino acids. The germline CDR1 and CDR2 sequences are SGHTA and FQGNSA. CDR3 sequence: CASSPGTSGAKQYF. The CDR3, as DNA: TGTGCCAGCAGCCCCGGGACTAGCGGGGCTAAGCAGTACTTC.